This TCR beta chain was recovered during a study of technical replicates of blood from a handful of donors. V dropped 3 bases and J dropped 3; count of bases not matched to a gene: 4. The CDR3 consists of 13 residues. Germline values: CDR1 GTSNPN, CDR2 SVGIG (reference sequence). Sequencing was performed with immunoSEQ multiplex PCR; in TCRdb, only in-frame clones are kept and a portion is missing. The sample has about 81,000 clones, 90% to 97% seen once. The V call is TRBV30, the J call TRBJ2-7, with 8 bases identical to TRBD1. Sequences were obtained from T cells isolated from PBMCs. The receptor comes from a human donor in good health. The CDR3 bases are TGTGCCTGGAGCATTGGACAGGGCTACGAGCAGTACTTC. Translating it yields CAWSIGQGYEQYF.